A single sample is the source of the 9 T cell receptor beta chains below, sequenced in a study of CD8+CD57+ T cells in acquired aplastic anemia. Genomic DNA provided the template from which TCR beta VDJ and CDR3 profiles were obtained. Each CDR3 protein gets one entry after TCRdb re-called the reads with MiXCR. The table records about 270,000 distinct CDR3 sequences, approximately 57% of them present only once. Sequencing was done on a sample of sorted CD4+, CD8+, or CD8+CD57+ T cells (not recorded which) from PBMCs. The receptors derive from a human donor with severe aplastic anemia or a healthy control (not recorded which).

V gene TRBV7-9 combines with J gene TRBJ2-3; either TRBD1 or TRBD2 may fit D (5 bases each). The CDR3 loop spans 15 amino acids. Trimming took off 5 bases at V and 7 bases at J, with 19 bases between the two ends. CDR1 and CDR2 (germline): SEHNR, FQNEAQ (reference sequence). The DNA for the CDR3 is TGTGCCAGCAGCCCAGATTCCGGGACGCCTTATACGCAGTATTTT. It encodes CASSPDSGTPYTQYF.

To note about this clonotype: With a much larger clone just one base away, this may be a read error. The V call is TRBV20-1, the J call TRBJ2-4; no firm D call. Trimming left V 6 bases short and J 0 bases short, with 3 bases between. Germline values: CDR1 DFQATT, CDR2 SNEGSKA (reference sequence). The CDR3 contains 11 residues. DNA for the CDR3: TGCAGTGCCACAGCCAAAAACATTCAGTACTTC. This codes for CSATAKNIQYF.

This clonotype was detected many times. The J gene is TRBJ2-1, the V gene TRBV7-3; 11 bases agree with TRBD2. This CDR3 has 20 amino acids. Germline-derived CDR1 and CDR2 are SGHTA and FQGTGA. After removal of 4 bases from V and 0 bases from J, the junction contained 14 bases not matched to a gene. The CDR3 loop reads CASSSKGIAGGRSSYNEQFF. CDR3 bases: TGTGCCAGCAGCTCGAAGGGAATAGCGGGGGGGCGGAGCTCCTACAATGAGCAGTTCTTC.

J is TRBJ2-7 and V is TRBV20-1; 11 bases line up with TRBD2. Trimming removed 6 bases from V and 4 bases from J; junction bases left unmatched: 5. This CDR3 has 13 amino acids. Germline assignment: CDR1 DFQATT and CDR2 SNEGSKA (reference sequence). CDR3 bases: TGCAGTGCACCAGCTAGCGGGAGGTACGAGCAGTACTTC. Encoded protein: CSAPASGRYEQYF.

J is TRBJ2-7 and V is TRBV7-2, with D perhaps being TRBD1 or TRBD2 (6 bases each). CDR1 and CDR2 from the germline V gene are SGHTA and FQGNSA. The CDR3 covers 14 residues. V was trimmed by 0 bases and J by 9 bases, leaving 15 bases between them. CDR3 in amino acids: CASSLAGGTARQYF. The CDR3 DNA sequence: TGTGCCAGCAGCTTAGCGGGGGGCACTGCCAGGCAGTACTTC.

The V call is TRBV2, the J call TRBJ1-2, with D uncertain. The CDR3 extends over 13 amino acids. CDR1 SNHLY and CDR2 FYNNEI come from the germline V gene. Trimming pared 1 base from V and 6 bases from J, leaving 9 bases between. CDR3 coding DNA: TGTGCCAGCAGTGAAGGGACGGTCAATGGCTACACCTTC. Its translation is CASSEGTVNGYTF. The variable domain in full, completed from reference TRBV2 and TRBJ1-2, reads EPEVTQTPSHQVTQMGQEVILRCVPISNHLYFYWYRQILGQKVEFLVSFYNNEISEKSEIFDDQFSVERPDGSNFTLKIRSTKLEDSAMYFCASSEGTVNGYTFGSGTRLTVV.

Ten or more counts support this clonotype. The chain combines TRBV5-1 with TRBJ1-3; 9 positions match TRBD1. The CDR3 runs 15 residues. With 5 bases clipped from V and 0 bases from J, the junction kept 3 bases outside the gene matches. CDR1 is SGHRS and CDR2 is YFSETQ in the germline V gene. The CDR3 nucleotides read TGCGCCAGCAGGGGACAGGGTAGCTCTGGAAACACCATATATTTT. Its translation: CASRGQGSSGNTIYF.

This chain uses TRBV12-3 or TRBV12-4 with TRBJ1-1, with D hard to call. Trimming stripped 3 bases from V and 6 bases from J, with 5 bases between. The CDR3 is made up of 11 amino acids. For the CDR3, the DNA is TGTGCCAGCAGTTTCAGTCCTGAAGCTTTCTTT. It specifies CASSFSPEAFF.

Remarks on this clonotype: The junction differs from germline at one of its ends, possibly a read error. The chain is built from TRBV5-1 and TRBJ1-6, with D possibly TRBD1 on 6 matching bases. This CDR3 is built from 15 residues. Germline loops: CDR1 SGHRS, CDR2 YFSETQ. Here the CDR3 reads CASSLSDRSNSPLHF. Here the CDR3 DNA reads TGTGCCAGCAGCTTAAGCGACAGGTCTAATTCACCCCTCCACTTT.